Below, one T cell receptor (beta chain) is given with its context. The data originate from a study of control samples from healthy donors and cancer patients. Generated by immunoSEQ multiplex PCR, the TCRdb table keeps only in-frame clones and is missing some. Among about 15,000 clones listed, around 86% were seen once. Deletions cut 0 bases from V and 0 bases from J, with 14 bases between. Per the germline V gene, CDR1 is SEHNR and CDR2 is FQNEAQ (reference sequence). The CDR3 runs 17 residues. Sequencing was done on a sample of PBMCs. The clonotype originates from a woman aged 70-85 years with colorectal cancer. The gene calls are TRBV7-9 and TRBJ1-1; tentatively, D is TRBD1 (5 bases). CDR3: CASSLAGGDHLNTEAFF. Written as DNA, the CDR3 is TGTGCCAGCAGCTTAGCGGGGGGTGATCATTTGAACACTGAAGCTTTCTTT. Full variable domain (remainder filled in from reference TRBV7-9 and TRBJ1-1): DTGVSQNPRHKITKRGQNVTFRCDPISEHNRLYWYRQTLGQGPEFLTYFQNEAQLEKSRLLSDRFSAERPKGSFSTLEIQRTEQGDSAMYLCASSLAGGDHLNTEAFFGQGTRLTVV.